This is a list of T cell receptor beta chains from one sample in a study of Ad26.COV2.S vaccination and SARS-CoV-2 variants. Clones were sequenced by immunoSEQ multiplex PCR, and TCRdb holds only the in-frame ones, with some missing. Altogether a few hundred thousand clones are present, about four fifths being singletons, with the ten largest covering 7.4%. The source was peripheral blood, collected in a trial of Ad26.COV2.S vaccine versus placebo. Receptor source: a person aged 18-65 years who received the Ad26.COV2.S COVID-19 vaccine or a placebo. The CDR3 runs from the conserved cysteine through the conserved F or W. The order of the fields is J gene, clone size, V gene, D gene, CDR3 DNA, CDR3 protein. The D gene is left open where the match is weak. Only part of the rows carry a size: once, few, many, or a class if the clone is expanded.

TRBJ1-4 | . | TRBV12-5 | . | TGTGCTAGTGGGTCAACCCGGCAGCCGACAACTAATGAAAAACTGTTTTTT | CASGSTRQPTTNEKLFF
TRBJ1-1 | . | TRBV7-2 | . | TGTGCCAGCAGCGAGCGACAGGTTAGGTACACTGAAGCTTTCTTT | CASSERQVRYTEAFF
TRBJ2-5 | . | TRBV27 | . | TGTGCCAGTAACCCAATGGGGCTGATCAAGGACCCTCAAGAGACCCAGTACTTC | CASNPMGLIKDPQETQYF
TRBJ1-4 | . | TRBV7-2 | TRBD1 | TGTGCCAGCAGCTTAGTTCGCGACAGGGGGCAGAAACTGTTTTTT | CASSLVRDRGQKLFF
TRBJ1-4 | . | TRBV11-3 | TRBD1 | TGTGCCAGCAGCTTCGGAGGGACAGTTCCTAATGAAAAACTGTTTTTT | CASSFGGTVPNEKLFF
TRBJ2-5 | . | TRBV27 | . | TGTGCCAGCAGTTTACTGGCCCAAGAGACCCAGTACTTC | CASSLLAQETQYF
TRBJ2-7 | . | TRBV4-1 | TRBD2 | TGCGCCAGCAGCCAAGTAGGACTAGCGGTTTACGAGCAGTACTTC | CASSQVGLAVYEQYF
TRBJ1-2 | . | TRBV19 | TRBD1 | TGTGCCAGTAGTCGCCCCGGGACAGGCTATGGCTACACCTTC | CASSRPGTGYGYTF
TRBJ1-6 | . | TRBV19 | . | TGTGCCAGTAGCCCCCTTGGGAAGAGATCCTATAATTCACCCCTCCACTTT | CASSPLGKRSYNSPLHF
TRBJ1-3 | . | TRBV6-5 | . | TGTGCCAGCACTCGGGGCTCTGGAAACACCATATATTTT | CASTRGSGNTIYF
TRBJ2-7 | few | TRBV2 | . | TGTGCCAGCAATCGGTATGGGGGCTCCTACGAGCAGTACTTC | CASNRYGGSYEQYF
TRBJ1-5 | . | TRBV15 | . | TGCGCCACCAGCAGAGAAAAAAGGACAGATCAGCCCCAGCATTTT | CATSREKRTDQPQHF
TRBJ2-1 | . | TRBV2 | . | TGTGCCAGCAGTGATTGGGGGAGCTCCTACAATGAGCAGTTCTTC | CASSDWGSSYNEQFF
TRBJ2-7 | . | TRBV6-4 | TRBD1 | TGTGCCAGCTCGGGGGACAGGGGGCTAACAAGCTCCTACGAGCAGTACTTC | CASSGDRGLTSSYEQYF
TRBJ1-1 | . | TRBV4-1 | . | TGCGCCAGCAGCCAACCCCTCGGAGGCACTGAAGCTTTCTTT | CASSQPLGGTEAFF
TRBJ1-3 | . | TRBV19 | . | TGTGCCAGTAGTAGAGACCTCCGAAACACCATATATTTT | CASSRDLRNTIYF
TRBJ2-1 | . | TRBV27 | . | TGTGCCAGCAGAAATCCGGGGTTACAACGTGAGCAGTTCTTC | CASRNPGLQREQFF
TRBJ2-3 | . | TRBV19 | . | TGTGCCAGTAGCCGGGAGACCTTCGCAGATACGCAGTATTTT | CASSRETFADTQYF
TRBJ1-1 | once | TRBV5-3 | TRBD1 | TGTGCCAGAAGCTTGGGCTTATCGACAGGGGGCCATCCTAAAGCTTTCTTT | CARSLGLSTGGHPKAFF
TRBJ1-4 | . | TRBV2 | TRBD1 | TGTGCCAGCACCTATAACAGGGGGGAAAAACTGTTTTTT | CASTYNRGEKLFF
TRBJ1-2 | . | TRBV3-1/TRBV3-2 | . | TGTGCCAGCAGCCAAACAGGGAACTATGGCTACACCTTC | CASSQTGNYGYTF
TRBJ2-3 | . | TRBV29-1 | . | TGCAGCGTTGATGGCTGGGGGGATGCCTTTCTCCTCGATACGCAGTATTTT | CSVDGWGDAFLLDTQYF
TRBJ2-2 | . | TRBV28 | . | TGTGCCAGCAGGGCCCCCGATGGGGCCGGGGAGCTGTTTTTT | CASRAPDGAGELFF
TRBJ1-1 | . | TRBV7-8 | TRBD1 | TGTGCCAGCAGCCAAATCGACAGGGGGGACACTGAAGCTTTCTTT | CASSQIDRGDTEAFF
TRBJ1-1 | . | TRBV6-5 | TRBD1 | TGTGCCAGCAGTTACTCAGGAGGGGGCGAGGTAGCTTTCTTT | CASSYSGGGEVAFF
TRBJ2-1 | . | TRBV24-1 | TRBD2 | TGTGCCACCAGTGATTCCCTAGCGGGAGTTGAGGAGCAGTTCTTC | CATSDSLAGVEEQFF
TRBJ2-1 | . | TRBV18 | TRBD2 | TGTGCCAGCTCACCGGGTCTAGCGGGGGGCCGACCCAATGAGCAGTTCTTC | CASSPGLAGGRPNEQFF
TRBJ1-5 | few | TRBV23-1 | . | TGCGCCAGCAGTGGGTTAAGGTATAGCAATCAGCCCCAGCATTTT | CASSGLRYSNQPQHF
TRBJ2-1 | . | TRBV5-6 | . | TGTGCCAGCAGCTTTGTACTAACTGACTACAATGAGCAGTTCTTC | CASSFVLTDYNEQFF
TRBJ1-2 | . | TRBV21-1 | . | TGTGCCAGCAGCAATCCCTCGGGGGGCGGCTACACCTTC | CASSNPSGGGYTF
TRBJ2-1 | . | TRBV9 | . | TGTGCCAGCAGCTTTCAACAATCTTCCTACAATGAGCAGTTCTTC | CASSFQQSSYNEQFF
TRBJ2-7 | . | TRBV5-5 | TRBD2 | TGTGCCAGCAGCCGGCGGTTAGCGGGTAACTACGAGCAGTACTTC | CASSRRLAGNYEQYF
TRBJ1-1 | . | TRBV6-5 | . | TGTGCCAGCAAGGGGGGGCTAAGGGCTTTCTTT | CASKGGLRAFF
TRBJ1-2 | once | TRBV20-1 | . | TGCAGTGCTAGTCACCAGGGGAGGGTTGGTGGCTACACCTTC | CSASHQGRVGGYTF
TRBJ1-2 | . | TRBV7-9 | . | TGTGCCAGCACTAACCGGGGGGCCTATGGCTACACCTTC | CASTNRGAYGYTF
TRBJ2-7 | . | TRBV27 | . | TGTGCCAGCAGTTACGCCGGGACGGGGCACTACGAGCAGTACTTC | CASSYAGTGHYEQYF
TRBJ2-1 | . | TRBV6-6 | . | TGTGCCAGCATCGCAGGAGCCTACAATGAGCAGTTCTTC | CASIAGAYNEQFF